These 2 T cell receptor beta chains were all obtained from the same sample, sequenced in a study of control samples from healthy donors and cancer patients. Sequencing used immunoSEQ multiplex PCR; TCRdb keeps in-frame clones, though not all of them. The data hold under 150,000 clones, with approximately 89% observed a single time. Material for sequencing was blood. The receptors were sampled from a man aged 60 to 69 in good health.

V usage is TRBV6-6 and J usage is TRBJ1-4, with D uncertain. The V gene's germline CDR1 is MNHNY and CDR2 SVGAGI (reference sequence). The CDR3 is 14 amino acids. The V and J ends lost 6 bases and 4 bases respectively, with 12 bases between them. Here the CDR3 reads CASRIGVGNEKLFF. CDR3 DNA: TGTGCCAGCAGGATTGGGGTGGGTAATGAAAAACTGTTTTTT.

The J gene is TRBJ2-2, the V gene TRBV2; the D is unclear. V shed 7 bases and J shed 3 bases, with 6 bases lying between them. The CDR3 length is 12 residues. Per the germline V gene, CDR1 is SNHLY and CDR2 is FYNNEI. In DNA, the CDR3 is TGTGCCAGCATGGGCGACACCGGGGAGCTGTTTTTT. Amino acids: CASMGDTGELFF.